This TCR beta chain derives from a study of T-cell reconstitution after alpha-beta-depleted transplantation in children (dated by TCRdb to 2016 to 2018). Some background on the complete study: Using TCR repertoire profiling, the study quantitatively followed how T-cell immune reconstitution unfolded in children after TCRalphabeta/CD19-depleted allogeneic hematopoietic cell transplantation.

This clonotype has a handful of counts. The specificity of this receptor is unknown. The sample holds no much larger clone one base away, and base qualities are not on file. Preparation of the library involved PCR. This sample was sequenced with an Illumina HiSeq 2500. TCR library preparation used molecular barcoding, with unique molecular identifiers applied to normalize quantification of the TCRbeta repertoire. TCRdb redid the processing of the public reads, applying fastp at Q25 and MiXCR, and retained in-frame beta chains. Each entry merges the rows of one CDR3 protein and shows their most common DNA and genes. For this sample the table gives fewer than 550,000 distinct CDR3 sequences, of which more than 9.5% were detected only once. The ten most abundant clones make up 12% to 15% of the sample. The sample's treatment or condition label, in plain terms: allogeneic hematopoietic cell transplantation with graft depleted of TCRalphabeta T cells and CD19 B cells. The children who served as transplant recipients had been given grafts of TCRalphabeta/CD19-depleted allogeneic hematopoietic cells.

Overall results and qualifications from the work: The apparently early alphabetaT-cell count recovery about two months after transplant was reportedly dependent on only several hundred rapidly expanded clones derived from non-depleted graft cells. Hyperexpanded clone frequencies declined over subsequent months; after one year, T-cell counts and TCRbeta diversity were mostly attributed to newly produced T cells. In some patients, high TCRbeta diversity at day 60 was attributed to recipient T cells and intrathymic progenitors that had survived conditioning.

The germline ends are 19 bases apart after V is trimmed by 2 bases and J by 8 bases. The germline V gene (reference sequence) supplies CDR1 SGHKS and CDR2 YYEKEE. The CDR3 goes from the cysteine to the phenylalanine over 16 residues. Here the CDR3 DNA is all that survives: 48 bases in frame from base 1. The material sequenced was PBMCs, mostly from graft donor cells, taken 180 days after TCRalphabeta/CD19-depleted stem cell transplant. The V gene is TRBV5-5 and the J gene is TRBJ1-4; the D gene is possibly TRBD1, with 6 bases matching. The receptor was derived from a female patient aged 2-15 years who had a stem cell transplant for aplastic anemia, so the T cells may come from the graft donor. The DNA is TGTGCCAGCAGCTTTGTGGAAGGGCAGGGGAAGGAAAAACTGTTTTTT. Its protein is CASSFVEGQGKEKLFF.